This T cell receptor (beta chain) appears in the sequencing data of a study of shared clonotypes between healthy human individuals. General observations from the study: On the whole, naive subsets had larger estimated richness than memory subsets had. The study found approximately 5% of naive CD4 clonotypes shared across a handful of donors. Clonotypes shared by all four donors outscored non-shared clonotypes in generation probability.

Only in-frame clones appear in the TCRdb table, and some are missing; sequencing was by immunoSEQ multiplex PCR. The table has about a million clones, about 75% seen once. Every contributor of samples was a Caucasian grown-up residing in Nashville, Tennessee. V lost 0 bases and J lost 1, with 12 bases in between. CDR1 SGHRS and CDR2 YFSETQ come from the germline V gene. CDR3 length: 16 amino acids. A note on this clone: The antigen is undetermined.

V gene TRBV5-1 combines with J gene TRBJ2-3; D ambiguous. Input material: memory CD4+ T cells sorted from blood. The subset: CD45RA-negative fraction. The source is a man aged 18 to 35 in good health. For the CDR3, the DNA is TGCGCCAGCAGCTTGGCCTTTGTCCAGGGCACAGATACGCAGTATTTT. Its translation: CASSLAFVQGTDTQYF.